A selection of T cell receptor beta chains follows, all from one sample in a study of blood T cell repertoires in COVID-19. Profiled with immunoSEQ multiplex PCR; TCRdb holds only in-frame clones, not every one. The sample lists about 150,000 clones, about 83% occurring once. The specimen was peripheral blood. These receptors were obtained from a human donor in a cohort sampled during active COVID-19. Each CDR3 is given with its conserved first and last residue. D genes are given only for firm matches. Clone size is shown for a subset of rows, as once, few, many or a class of expanded clone.

D gene: TRBD2
clone size: -
J gene: TRBJ2-1
V gene: TRBV5-1
CDR3 length: 16
CDR3 protein: CASRRGTSGRGDEQFF
CDR3 DNA: TGCGCCAGCAGGAGGGGGACTAGCGGCAGAGGGGATGAGCAGTTCTTC

D gene: TRBD2
clone size: -
J gene: TRBJ2-1
V gene: TRBV19
CDR3 length: 16
CDR3 protein: CASSISAGGAVSEQFF
CDR3 DNA: TGTGCCAGTAGTATATCAGCGGGAGGGGCAGTGAGTGAGCAGTTCTTC

D gene: TRBD1
clone size: -
J gene: TRBJ2-2
V gene: TRBV7-9
CDR3 length: 17
CDR3 protein: CASSRRGQARNTGELFF
CDR3 DNA: TGTGCCAGCAGCAGAAGGGGACAGGCCCGGAACACCGGGGAGCTGTTTTTT

D gene: TRBD1
clone size: -
J gene: TRBJ2-1
V gene: TRBV29-1
CDR3 length: 13
CDR3 protein: CSAAPTGVNEQFF
CDR3 DNA: TGCAGCGCCGCTCCGACAGGGGTCAATGAGCAGTTCTTC

D gene: TRBD1
clone size: few
J gene: TRBJ1-5
V gene: TRBV3-1/TRBV3-2
CDR3 length: 15
CDR3 protein: CASSPQGNSNQPQHF
CDR3 DNA: TGTGCCAGCAGCCCACAGGGGAATAGCAATCAGCCCCAGCATTTT

D gene: TRBD2
clone size: -
J gene: TRBJ2-3
V gene: TRBV6-1
CDR3 length: 17
CDR3 protein: CASSVGRAGGSTDTQYF
CDR3 DNA: TGTGCCAGCAGTGTGGGTCGTGCGGGGGGAAGCACAGATACGCAGTATTTT

D gene: -
clone size: -
J gene: TRBJ1-2
V gene: TRBV6-5
CDR3 length: 16
CDR3 protein: CASSYSLWEGKYGYTF
CDR3 DNA: TGTGCCAGCAGTTACTCTCTTTGGGAGGGGAAGTATGGCTACACCTTC

D gene: -
clone size: -
J gene: TRBJ1-1
V gene: TRBV28
CDR3 length: 15
CDR3 protein: CASSLTGQMNTEAFF
CDR3 DNA: TGTGCCAGCAGTTTAACCGGACAGATGAACACTGAAGCTTTCTTT

D gene: -
clone size: -
J gene: TRBJ1-2
V gene: TRBV6-5
CDR3 length: 13
CDR3 protein: CASRTGGNYGYTF
CDR3 DNA: TGTGCCAGCAGGACCGGGGGAAACTATGGCTACACCTTC

D gene: TRBD2
clone size: -
J gene: TRBJ2-1
V gene: TRBV7-2
CDR3 length: 16
CDR3 protein: CASSRGGGEPFDEQFF
CDR3 DNA: TGTGCCAGCAGCCGCGGGGGGGGCGAACCCTTCGATGAGCAGTTCTTC

D gene: TRBD2
clone size: -
J gene: TRBJ2-1
V gene: TRBV9
CDR3 length: 14
CDR3 protein: CASSVSGGANEQFF
CDR3 DNA: TGTGCCAGCAGCGTGTCCGGGGGGGCGAATGAGCAGTTCTTC

D gene: TRBD1
clone size: -
J gene: TRBJ1-1
V gene: TRBV14
CDR3 length: 13
CDR3 protein: CASSQAGTGGAFF
CDR3 DNA: TGTGCCAGCAGCCAAGCCGGGACAGGAGGAGCTTTCTTT

D gene: -
clone size: -
J gene: TRBJ1-5
V gene: TRBV3-1/TRBV3-2
CDR3 length: 14
CDR3 protein: CASSQDSSNQPQHF
CDR3 DNA: TGTGCCAGCAGCCAAGATAGTAGCAATCAGCCCCAGCATTTT

D gene: -
clone size: -
J gene: TRBJ1-2
V gene: TRBV12-3/TRBV12-4
CDR3 length: 13
CDR3 protein: CASSLSTNYGYTF
CDR3 DNA: TGTGCCAGCAGTTTGAGCACCAACTATGGCTACACCTTC

D gene: TRBD1
clone size: -
J gene: TRBJ1-2
V gene: TRBV19
CDR3 length: 12
CDR3 protein: CASIKDRGSYTF
CDR3 DNA: TGTGCCAGTATCAAAGACAGGGGGAGCTACACCTTC

D gene: TRBD1
clone size: -
J gene: TRBJ1-4
V gene: TRBV7-9
CDR3 length: 15
CDR3 protein: CASSLGDRGNEKLFF
CDR3 DNA: TGTGCCAGCAGCTTAGGGGACAGGGGCAATGAAAAACTGTTTTTT

D gene: -
clone size: -
J gene: TRBJ2-6
V gene: TRBV6-1
CDR3 length: 17
CDR3 protein: CASSESVGSSGANVLTF
CDR3 DNA: TGTGCCAGCAGTGAAAGCGTGGGTAGCTCTGGGGCCAACGTCCTGACTTTC

D gene: TRBD1
clone size: -
J gene: TRBJ2-7
V gene: TRBV5-4
CDR3 length: 14
CDR3 protein: CASSGRQGKYEQYF
CDR3 DNA: TGTGCCAGCAGCGGCAGACAGGGGAAATACGAGCAGTACTTC

D gene: -
clone size: -
J gene: TRBJ1-1
V gene: TRBV7-6
CDR3 length: 15
CDR3 protein: CASSLLAEMNTEAFF
CDR3 DNA: TGTGCCAGCAGCTTACTTGCAGAAATGAACACTGAAGCTTTCTTT

D gene: -
clone size: once
J gene: TRBJ2-1
V gene: TRBV30
CDR3 length: 16
CDR3 protein: CAWSVKLPGSYNEQFF
CDR3 DNA: TGTGCCTGGAGTGTGAAACTCCCCGGCTCCTACAATGAGCAGTTCTTC

D gene: -
clone size: -
J gene: TRBJ1-2
V gene: TRBV1
CDR3 length: 19
CDR3 protein: CTSSQDSWRASKVCYGYTF
CDR3 DNA: TGCACCAGCAGCCAAGACTCTTGGCGGGCGTCGAAGGTCTGCTATGGCTACACCTTC

D gene: -
clone size: -
J gene: TRBJ2-7
V gene: TRBV9
CDR3 length: 14
CDR3 protein: CASSTRSSSYEQYF
CDR3 DNA: TGTGCCAGCAGCACCCGCTCCAGCTCCTACGAGCAGTACTTC

D gene: -
clone size: many
J gene: TRBJ2-7
V gene: TRBV28
CDR3 length: 16
CDR3 protein: CASSSIRDTRAYEQYF
CDR3 DNA: TGTGCCAGCAGTTCTATCCGGGACACAAGAGCCTACGAGCAGTACTTC

D gene: -
clone size: -
J gene: TRBJ2-7
V gene: TRBV4-3
CDR3 length: 15
CDR3 protein: CASSQDRQGRYEQYF
CDR3 DNA: TGCGCCAGCAGCCAAGATCGGCAGGGGAGATACGAGCAGTACTTC

D gene: TRBD1
clone size: -
J gene: TRBJ1-2
V gene: TRBV19
CDR3 length: 16
CDR3 protein: CASSMKGTGGNYGYTF
CDR3 DNA: TGTGCCAGTAGTATGAAAGGGACAGGGGGCAACTATGGCTACACCTTC

D gene: TRBD1
clone size: once
J gene: TRBJ2-7
V gene: TRBV7-8
CDR3 length: 15
CDR3 protein: CASSSRRQGTYEQYF
CDR3 DNA: TGTGCCAGCAGCTCGAGACGACAGGGGACCTACGAGCAGTACTTC

D gene: TRBD1
clone size: -
J gene: TRBJ2-2
V gene: TRBV5-4
CDR3 length: 17
CDR3 protein: CASSLARQGTGSGELFF
CDR3 DNA: TGTGCCAGCAGCTTGGCCAGACAGGGTACTGGGTCCGGGGAGCTGTTTTTT

D gene: -
clone size: -
J gene: TRBJ2-1
V gene: TRBV5-6
CDR3 length: 11
CDR3 protein: CASSSLNEQFF
CDR3 DNA: TGTGCCAGCAGCTCCCTCAATGAGCAGTTCTTC

D gene: -
clone size: -
J gene: TRBJ1-4
V gene: TRBV30
CDR3 length: 14
CDR3 protein: CASKHEVENEKLFF
CDR3 DNA: TGTGCCTCAAAGCACGAGGTTGAGAATGAAAAACTGTTTTTT

D gene: -
clone size: -
J gene: TRBJ2-7
V gene: TRBV11-3
CDR3 length: 11
CDR3 protein: CASSPSHEQYF
CDR3 DNA: TGTGCCAGCAGCCCTAGCCACGAGCAGTACTTC

D gene: -
clone size: -
J gene: TRBJ1-1
V gene: TRBV5-1
CDR3 length: 14
CDR3 protein: CASSLDSANTEAFF
CDR3 DNA: TGCGCCAGCAGCTTGGACAGTGCTAACACTGAAGCTTTCTTT

D gene: TRBD2
clone size: -
J gene: TRBJ2-2
V gene: TRBV10-2
CDR3 length: 14
CDR3 protein: CASKSSGTTGELFF
CDR3 DNA: TGCGCCAGCAAGTCTAGCGGGACTACCGGGGAGCTGTTTTTT

D gene: -
clone size: -
J gene: TRBJ1-3
V gene: TRBV5-1
CDR3 length: 15
CDR3 protein: CASSPDRNSGNTIYF
CDR3 DNA: TGCGCCAGCAGCCCCGACAGAAACTCTGGAAACACCATATATTTT

D gene: TRBD2
clone size: few
J gene: TRBJ2-7
V gene: TRBV5-1
CDR3 length: 15
CDR3 protein: CASSLSGRESYEQYF
CDR3 DNA: TGCGCCAGCAGCCTGAGCGGGAGGGAGTCCTACGAGCAGTACTTC

D gene: -
clone size: -
J gene: TRBJ1-1
V gene: TRBV14
CDR3 length: 16
CDR3 protein: CASSHFPGALSTEAFF
CDR3 DNA: TGTGCCAGCAGCCATTTTCCGGGAGCCCTTAGCACTGAAGCTTTCTTT

D gene: TRBD1
clone size: few
J gene: TRBJ1-5
V gene: TRBV2
CDR3 length: 14
CDR3 protein: CASSGQGGNQPQHF
CDR3 DNA: TGTGCCAGCAGTGGACAGGGGGGCAATCAGCCCCAGCATTTT

D gene: -
clone size: -
J gene: TRBJ1-2
V gene: TRBV6-2/TRBV6-3
CDR3 length: 12
CDR3 protein: CASSGDRYGYTF
CDR3 DNA: TGTGCCAGCAGTGGTGACAGATATGGCTACACCTTC

D gene: TRBD2
clone size: -
J gene: TRBJ2-1
V gene: TRBV6-4
CDR3 length: 13
CDR3 protein: CASLGGRYNEQFF
CDR3 DNA: TGTGCCAGCCTGGGAGGGAGGTACAATGAGCAGTTCTTC

D gene: -
clone size: -
J gene: TRBJ2-7
V gene: TRBV28
CDR3 length: 15
CDR3 protein: CASSLSALSSYEQYF
CDR3 DNA: TGTGCCAGCAGTTTAAGCGCACTAAGTAGCTACGAGCAGTACTTC

D gene: TRBD1
clone size: -
J gene: TRBJ2-7
V gene: TRBV11-3
CDR3 length: 13
CDR3 protein: CASSFTGGSEQYF
CDR3 DNA: TGTGCCAGCAGCTTCACAGGGGGCTCCGAGCAGTACTTC

D gene: -
clone size: -
J gene: TRBJ1-1
V gene: TRBV7-5
CDR3 length: 16
CDR3 protein: CVRSSGGSVLNTEAFF
CDR3 DNA: TGTGTCAGAAGCTCAGGGGGCTCCGTGCTGAACACTGAAGCTTTCTTT

D gene: -
clone size: -
J gene: TRBJ2-7
V gene: TRBV29-1
CDR3 length: 12
CDR3 protein: CSVVGRSYEQYF
CDR3 DNA: TGCAGCGTTGTAGGGAGGTCCTACGAGCAGTACTTC

D gene: -
clone size: -
J gene: TRBJ2-3
V gene: TRBV1
CDR3 length: 16
CDR3 protein: CTSSQRRTGSTDTQYF
CDR3 DNA: TGCACCAGCAGCCAACGGAGGACAGGGTCCACAGATACGCAGTATTTT

D gene: TRBD1
clone size: once
J gene: TRBJ1-2
V gene: TRBV19
CDR3 length: 16
CDR3 protein: CASRIPGQGENYGYTF
CDR3 DNA: TGTGCCAGTAGGATACCGGGACAGGGAGAAAACTATGGCTACACCTTC

D gene: TRBD1
clone size: -
J gene: TRBJ2-7
V gene: TRBV7-7
CDR3 length: 15
CDR3 protein: CASSLCDRGVCEQYF
CDR3 DNA: TGTGCTAGCAGCTTATGCGACAGGGGGGTCTGCGAGCAGTACTTC

D gene: -
clone size: -
J gene: TRBJ2-7
V gene: TRBV21-1
CDR3 length: 17
CDR3 protein: CASTLRVGALCVDEQYF
CDR3 DNA: TGTGCCAGCACCCTCCGCGTGGGGGCCCTTTGTGTCGACGAGCAGTACTTC